This TCR beta chain was found in a study of cytotoxic CD8 clonotypes in ibrutinib-treated CLL. About the study: The subjects consisted of roughly 12 relapsed/refractory and 15 treatment-naive individuals, with 17 IGHV unmutated.

Study-wide results and limits: Upon ibrutinib response clonality rose, and upon progression it fell back toward baseline. Baseline clonality was higher than in age-matched healthy donors and moved in step with circulating CD8+ T-cell counts. Shared public clonotypes were rare, and on treatment they either got smaller or stayed the same.

In the case of this clone: Its antigen remains unknown.

Per germline, CDR1 SGDLS and CDR2 YYNGEE. With V trimmed by 4 bases and J by 3 bases, 12 bases remained unmatched. This CDR3 is 16 amino acids long. Method: immunoSEQ multiplex PCR; TCRdb's copy keeps in-frame clones and lacks some. Here the sample spans 35,000 to 55,000 clones, around 68% being singletons. The source of this sequence is a human donor with chronic lymphocytic leukemia. This chain joins TRBV9 and TRBJ1-2, with 7 nucleotides matching TRBD1. The sample consisted of PBMCs, taken after 12 months of ibrutinib treatment. DNA for the CDR3: TGTGCCAGCAGCAATCCTACAGGGGATGGAGACTATGGCTACACCTTC. It is translated as CASSNPTGDGDYGYTF.